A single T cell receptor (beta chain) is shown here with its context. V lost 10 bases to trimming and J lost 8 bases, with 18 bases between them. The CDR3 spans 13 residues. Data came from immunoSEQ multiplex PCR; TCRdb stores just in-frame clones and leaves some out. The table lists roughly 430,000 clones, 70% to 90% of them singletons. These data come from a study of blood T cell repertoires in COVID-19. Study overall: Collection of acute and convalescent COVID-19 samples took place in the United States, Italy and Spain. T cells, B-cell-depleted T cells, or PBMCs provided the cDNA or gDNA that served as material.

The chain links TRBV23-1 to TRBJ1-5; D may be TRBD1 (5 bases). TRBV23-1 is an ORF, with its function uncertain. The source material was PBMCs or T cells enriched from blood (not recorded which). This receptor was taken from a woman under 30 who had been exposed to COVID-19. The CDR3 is CAIKGEGPEPQHF. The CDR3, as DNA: TGCGCCATCAAAGGGGAGGGTCCGGAGCCCCAGCATTTT.